This TCR beta chain comes out of a study of identical twins. This clonotype was counted ten times or more. V gave up 6 bases and J gave up 9 bases; unmatched junction bases: 11. Per germline, CDR1 SNHLY and CDR2 FYNNEI. This CDR3 is built from 15 residues. TCRdb re-called the 5' RACE reads through MiXCR, storing one row per CDR3 protein. The sample lists around 550,000 distinct CDR3 sequences, approximately 14% occurring once. These records were also assigned to another study, of yellow fever vaccine responses in identical twins.

Material for sequencing was CD4+ T cells sorted from blood. V and J are TRBV2 and TRBJ2-1, with 10 bases that match TRBD2. The sequence came from a woman aged 18-29 years in good health. For the CDR3, the DNA is TGTGCCAGCAGGTCTCTGATAGCGGGAGGAAGTGAGCAGTTCTTC. Translation: CASRSLIAGGSEQFF. Drawing the rest from reference TRBV2 and TRBJ2-1, the complete variable domain is EPEVTQTPSHQVTQMGQEVILRCVPISNHLYFYWYRQILGQKVEFLVSFYNNEISEKSEIFDDQFSVERPDGSNFTLKIRSTKLEDSAMYFCASRSLIAGGSEQFFGPGTRLTVL.